What follows is one T cell receptor (beta chain) and its context. This specimen comes from a study of CD8+ T cells in alopecia areata. Sequencing relied on a cDNA template that was reverse transcribed from extracted RNA. TCRdb keeps only in-frame clones here, not all; method: immunoSEQ multiplex PCR. The sample contains some 170,000 clones, about 66% of which appear only once. The CDR3 sequence is 12 residues long. Germline CDR1 reads MNHEY; CDR2 reads SMNVEV (reference sequence). Trimming took 4 bases from V and 8 from J, leaving 9 bases between them. The gene calls are TRBV27 and TRBJ1-5, with D uncertain. The source is a human donor with alopecia areata. Sequenced here: CD8+ T cells sorted from blood, sampled at week 0. CDR3 loop: CASSSGLEPQHF. Written as DNA, the CDR3 is TGTGCCAGCAGTTCAGGCCTGGAGCCCCAGCATTTT.